This TCR beta chain comes out of a study of blood T cell repertoires in COVID-19 (dated by TCRdb to 2018 to 2021). Study-level background: Collaborator samples came from the United States, Italy and Spain and covered acute and convalescent phases of COVID-19. The samples were drawn from the first 160 participants of the ongoing ImmuneRACE study and from under 1,500 subjects provided by 6 global collaborators. The dataset comprised deeply sampled blood TCRbeta repertoires from subjects exposed to, actively infected with, or recovered from COVID-19. Where available, HLA class I and class II types were taken from metadata supplied by the sample provider and were not determined by assay-based typing. The repertoires were released in a freely available public database intended as a resource for research on the immune response to SARS-CoV-2. The sample metadata nearly always contained a de-identified subject ID, COVID-19 status, age in years and sex. The material from the prospective study consisted of cDNA or gDNA derived from T cells, B-cell-depleted T cells, or PBMCs.

The paper's findings and limits, for the study overall: The amount of clinical and demographic metadata varied by source and participant and was provided uncurated.

About this clone: Its antigen is currently not known. Per-base quality was not reported, and no clone a single base away is much larger than it.

TCRbeta CDR3 regions were amplified from genomic DNA by means of the immunoSEQ Assay, a bias-controlled multiplex PCR. The authors' pipeline ran thus. The number of nucleated cells in each sample was estimated by amplification of reference gene primers within the assay. To quantify the absolute abundance of each unique TCRbeta CDR3 rearrangement, sequence reads were collapsed and filtered. For each sample, productive Simpson clonality was calculated as the square root of Simpson's diversity index across productive rearrangements. The table was pulled from immuneACCESS by TCRdb, which kept in-frame rearrangements only. Such tables lose some clones; where checked, under half of the loss comes from unresolved V genes, and the rest has no known cause. V, J and clone size are taken as reported in that table, and D and trimming were inferred from the DNA itself. Present in this sample are some 170,000 clones, approximately 82% of which were seen just once. Jointly, the top ten make up over 12% of the sample.

V is shortened by 6 bases, J by 1 base, and the region joining them spans 12 bases. The CDR3 has 14 amino acids, counting the end cysteine and phenylalanine. Kept here is only the CDR3 DNA, which spans 42 bases and is read in frame from base 1. According to the germline V gene, CDR1 reads LGHNT and CDR2 reads FRNRAP. Participants in the prospective study were enrolled through a virtual design, were aged roughly 18 to 100 years, and lived in about two dozen United States geographic areas. Cohort assignment in the prospective study relied on participant-reported clinical history from a screening survey and a study questionnaire. ImmuneRACE Cohort 3 recovered participants were defined by two consecutive negative NP/OP PCR tests, healthcare professional clearance, or symptom resolution. In the prospective study, mobile phlebotomists collected whole blood, serum and a nasopharyngeal or oropharyngeal swab from each participant. Over an approximately 2-month period, participants in the prospective study had the option of providing additional blood draws and questionnaires. Before DNA extraction, prospective study blood samples were shipped either frozen or at room temperature.

Sequenced input: PBMCs or T cells enriched from blood (not recorded which). This chain is built from TRBV12-5 and TRBJ1-1, with no reliable assignment of the D segment. This TCR was recovered from a middle-aged man who had recovered from COVID-19. The nucleotide sequence reads as follows: TGTGCTAGTGGCCACAGCGGTCGGAACACTGAAGCTTTCTTT. Its product reads: CASGHSGRNTEAFF.